These 21 T cell receptor beta chains originate from one sample sequenced in a study of T cell responses to AZD1222 COVID-19 vaccine. This table comes from immunoSEQ multiplex PCR, and its TCRdb copy is limited to in-frame clones, with some not included. Among 150,000 to 200,000 clones listed, about 92% were seen once. The specimen was peripheral blood, collected on day 0 of AZD1222 vaccination. These TCRs come from an adult in good health.

This clone was counted a single time. This rearrangement joins TRBV3-1 (or the pseudogene TRBV3-2) to TRBJ2-5, with TRBD2 identical over 8 bases. CDR1 and CDR2 (germline): LGHDT, YNNKEL (reference sequence). V shed 0 bases, J shed 5 bases, and the junction held 5 bases outside the gene matches. The CDR3 sequence is 15 residues long. Here the CDR3 DNA reads TGTGCCAGCAGCCAAGATCCAGCGGGGGTGGAGACCCAGTACTTC. Amino acids: CASSQDPAGVETQYF.

The chain is built from TRBV5-1 and TRBJ2-5, with TRBD1 matching 11 bases. V gave up 4 bases and J gave up 3 bases; unmatched junction bases: 8. CDR1 SGHRS and CDR2 YFSETQ come from the germline V gene. This CDR3 region has 16 residues. CDR3 amino acids: CASSRAPGQGEETQYF. The CDR3 nucleotides read TGCGCCAGCAGCCGAGCCCCGGGACAGGGGGAAGAGACCCAGTACTTC. Full variable domain (remainder filled in from reference TRBV5-1 and TRBJ2-5): KAGVTQTPRYLIKTRGQQVTLSCSPISGHRSVSWYQQTPGQGLQFLFEYFSETQRNKGNFPGRFSGRQFSNSRSEMNVSTLELGDSALYLCASSRAPGQGEETQYFGPGTRLLVL.

The chain carries TRBV9 and TRBJ1-2, with 11 positions matching TRBD1. CDR3 size: 16 residues. CDR1 SGDLS and CDR2 YYNGEE come from the germline V gene. V shed 4 bases and J 2 bases; nucleotides not matched to a gene: 7. The CDR3 protein is CASSFSDRGRNYGYTF. CDR3 coding DNA: TGTGCCAGCAGCTTCTCGGACAGGGGGCGAAACTATGGCTACACCTTC.

The chain uses TRBV7-9 and TRBJ1-2; tentatively, D is TRBD1 (5 bases). CDR1 and CDR2 from the germline V gene are SEHNR and FQNEAQ (reference sequence). The CDR3 loop spans 14 amino acids. Trimming shortened V by 5 bases and J by 3 bases, and 13 bases separated the two germline ends. The CDR3 DNA follows: TGTGCCAGCAGCGGACACGCTGGGGACTATGGCTACACCTTC. It yields the protein CASSGHAGDYGYTF.

This chain connects TRBV5-4 to TRBJ2-3; 7 bases match TRBD2. CDR1 and CDR2 from the germline V gene are SGHNT and YYREEE (reference sequence). This CDR3 has 15 residues. After removal of 3 bases from V and 0 bases from J, the junction contained 4 bases not matched to a gene. The CDR3 region is CASSSLAASTDTQYF. The CDR3 DNA reads as TGTGCCAGCAGCTCGCTAGCGGCTAGCACAGATACGCAGTATTTT. The full variable domain, in which reference TRBV5-4 and TRBJ2-3 provide the parts outside the CDR3, is ETGVTQSPTHLIKTRGQQVTLRCSSQSGHNTVSWYQQALGQGPQFIFQYYREEENGRGNFPPRFSGLQFPNYSSELNVNALELDDSALYLCASSSLAASTDTQYFGPGTRLTVL.

The CDR3 coding sequence is TGTGCCAGCAGAGCCGGAGGGTCGAACACTGAAGCTTTCTTT. It translates to CASRAGGSNTEAFF. The gene calls are TRBV5-6 and TRBJ1-1; D is unresolved. There are 14 residues in the CDR3. V shed 5 bases and J shed 1 base, with 12 bases lying between them. The V gene's germline CDR1 is SGHDT and CDR2 YYEEEE.

V and J are TRBV2 and TRBJ1-2, with 11 bases that match TRBD1. The ends lost 8 bases at V and 4 bases at J; junction bases unmatched: 3. The CDR3 covers 13 residues. Germline assignment: CDR1 SNHLY and CDR2 FYNNEI. The DNA of the CDR3 is TGTGCCAGCCGGACAGGGGGCGCCTATGGCTACACCTTC. Its translation: CASRTGGAYGYTF. The variable domain in full, completed from reference TRBV2 and TRBJ1-2, reads EPEVTQTPSHQVTQMGQEVILRCVPISNHLYFYWYRQILGQKVEFLVSFYNNEISEKSEIFDDQFSVERPDGSNFTLKIRSTKLEDSAMYFCASRTGGAYGYTFGSGTRLTVV.

The chain combines TRBV29-1 with TRBJ2-3, with TRBD1 matching 7 bases. CDR3 length equals 12 residues. Germline V lookup: CDR1 SQVTM, CDR2 ANQGSEA. V dropped 6 bases and J dropped 2; count of bases not matched to a gene: 2. The CDR3 is CSVDRATDTQYF. CDR3 nucleotide sequence: TGCAGCGTCGACAGGGCCACAGATACGCAGTATTTT.

The rearrangement uses TRBV7-3 and TRBJ1-5, with D unclear. Trimming shortened V by 5 bases and J by 7 bases, and 12 bases separated the two germline ends. This CDR3 has 13 amino acids. Germline CDR1 reads SGHTA; CDR2 reads FQGTGA. CDR3 nucleotides: TGTGCCAGCAGCCCTAGCGCCGGACAGCCCCAGCATTTT. Translation gives CASSPSAGQPQHF.

The genes are TRBV7-2 and TRBJ1-2; D might be TRBD1 (5 bases). Trimming shortened V by 1 base and J by 8 bases, and 14 bases separated the two germline ends. This CDR3 is built from 14 residues. Germline V gene sequence: CDR1 SGHTA, CDR2 FQGNSA. CDR3 sequence (DNA): TGTGCCAGCAGCTTAGTTTGGCAGGGAAGAGGCTACACCTTC. Its translation: CASSLVWQGRGYTF.

This clone has more than one count but fewer than ten. This sequence joins TRBV14 and TRBJ2-5; 7 bases are shared with TRBD1. Germline V CDR1 and CDR2: SGHDN, FVKESK. V was pared by 4 bases and J by 7 bases, with 9 bases of the junction left unmatched. The CDR3 is 14 residues long. The CDR3 DNA follows: TGTGCCAGCAGCCTCCGACAGGGTATAGGGACCCAGTACTTC. Translated, it gives CASSLRQGIGTQYF.

This chain joins TRBV29-1 and TRBJ1-5, with 8 bases matching TRBD1. CDR3 length equals 12 residues. Germline assignment: CDR1 SQVTM and CDR2 ANQGSEA. V dropped 4 bases and J dropped 4; count of bases not matched to a gene: 0. The CDR3: CSVGQGNQPQHF. CDR3 DNA sequence: TGCAGCGTTGGACAGGGGAATCAGCCCCAGCATTTT.

V and J are TRBV28 and TRBJ1-1; the D gene is possibly TRBD1 (6 bases). V was cut by 6 bases and J by 7 bases, with 21 bases left in between. Germline CDR1 MDHEN, CDR2 SYDVKM. CDR3 length equals 15 residues. CDR3 sequence (DNA): TGTGCCAGCAGGACTTCGGGGGCCAATACTTATGAAGCTTTCTTT. It is translated as CASRTSGANTYEAFF.

This clone was picked up a small number of times. The chain carries TRBV6-5 and TRBJ1-1; 8 bases align to TRBD1. CDR1 is MNHEY and CDR2 is SVGAGI in the germline V gene. V dropped 8 bases and J dropped 4; count of bases not matched to a gene: 9. The CDR3 is made up of 14 amino acids. As DNA, the CDR3 is TGTGCCAGCCTCCGCCGTACAGGGGGCACTGAAGCTTTCTTT. Protein sequence: CASLRRTGGTEAFF.

The gene calls are TRBV18 and TRBJ1-2; D might be TRBD1 (6 bases). Trimming stripped 6 bases from V and 0 bases from J, with 17 bases between. Germline V gene sequence: CDR1 KGHSH, CDR2 LQKENI. The CDR3 totals 16 residues. The CDR3 here is CASSPRQEGANYGYTF. CDR3 DNA: TGTGCCAGCTCGCCCAGACAGGAAGGAGCTAACTATGGCTACACCTTC.

The chain has TRBV24-1 and TRBJ2-3; possible D gene TRBD2, 6 bases. V was clipped by 7 bases and J by 1 base, with 8 bases between them. The CDR3 is made up of 13 amino acids. Per germline, CDR1 KGHDR and CDR2 SFDVKD. The CDR3 is CATREGGTDTQYF. In nucleotides, the CDR3 is TGTGCCACCAGGGAGGGAGGCACAGATACGCAGTATTTT.

This rearrangement joins TRBV27 to TRBJ2-3; D not certain. This CDR3 spans 15 amino acids. Germline CDR1 is MNHEY and CDR2 is SMNVEV (reference sequence). V dropped 2 bases and J dropped 4 bases, with 13 bases sitting between them. As DNA, the CDR3 is TGTGCCAGCAGTTTAGAGACTTCTGAAGCAGATACGCAGTATTTT. It encodes CASSLETSEADTQYF.

The chain is built from TRBV28 and TRBJ1-6, with 7 bases fitting TRBD1. This CDR3 has 12 residues. Germline assignment: CDR1 MDHEN and CDR2 SYDVKM. V was pared by 6 bases and J by 15 bases, with 8 bases of the junction left unmatched. CDR3 amino acids: CASRRNRGGLHF. The CDR3 DNA reads TGTGCCAGCAGGCGCAACAGGGGCGGCCTCCACTTT.

CDR3 region: CASTKGGVGQPQHF. The CDR3 DNA is TGTGCCAGTACTAAAGGGGGAGTTGGTCAGCCCCAGCATTTT. The rearrangement joins TRBV19 to TRBJ1-5; D possibly corresponds to TRBD1 (6 bases). V gave up 7 bases and J gave up 6 bases, with 16 bases separating them. There are 14 residues in the CDR3. The germline V gene has CDR1 LNHDA and CDR2 SQIVND (reference sequence).

The CDR3 nucleotides are TGTGCCAGCAGCGAACAAGGAAGCAATCAGCCCCAGCATTTT. This codes for CASSEQGSNQPQHF. J is TRBJ1-5 and V is TRBV3-1 (or the pseudogene TRBV3-2); no reliable D call. Trimming cost V 5 bases and J 1 base, with 9 bases left between them. This CDR3 is 14 amino acids long. Per the germline V gene, CDR1 is LGHDT and CDR2 is YNNKEL (reference sequence).

The chain couples TRBV30 to TRBJ2-2; D not resolved. Germline V gives CDR1 GTSNPN, CDR2 SVGIG (reference sequence). The CDR3 sequence is 15 residues long. V was clipped by 1 base and J by 1 base, with 10 bases between them. CDR3 sequence reads: CAWSGIDLNTGELFF. The CDR3 DNA reads as TGTGCCTGGAGTGGGATTGACCTGAACACCGGGGAGCTGTTTTTT.